The following is a T cell receptor (beta chain) sequence with its context. Its target is unknown. CDR1 is SGHVS and CDR2 is FNYEAQ in the germline V gene. The J segment lost 3 bases and the V segment lost 3 bases, leaving 2 bases of the junction unmatched. The CDR3 totals 13 residues. In nominal health when sampled, donors likely had unrecorded immune exposures nonetheless. PCR was performed using 60 Vbeta and 13 Jbeta primers. Per the study methods: There were around 80 million unique TCR beta chains by a later count, and around 10 million of them were shared. Profiling relied on immunoSEQ multiplex PCR, and the TCRdb table lists in-frame clones only, not all of them. The V and J calls and clone size come from that table; D and trimming were worked out from the DNA. Among about 140,000 clones listed, around four fifths were seen once. This sample stems from a study of cytomegalovirus exposure and HLA in healthy donors.

Study-level results: TCR beta chains numbering more than 150 were designated cytomegalovirus-associated. The authors later linked a missense DCLRE1C variant to TCR beta V- and J-gene trimming.

The V call is TRBV7-6, the J call TRBJ2-7; 7 nucleotides align to TRBD1. The sequenced sample consisted of PBMCs. This clonotype was obtained from a man between 40 and 49 years old in good health and CMV-seronegative. The CDR3 region is CASSLGTVYEQYF. In DNA, the CDR3 is TGTGCCAGCAGCTTGGGGACAGTCTACGAGCAGTACTTC.